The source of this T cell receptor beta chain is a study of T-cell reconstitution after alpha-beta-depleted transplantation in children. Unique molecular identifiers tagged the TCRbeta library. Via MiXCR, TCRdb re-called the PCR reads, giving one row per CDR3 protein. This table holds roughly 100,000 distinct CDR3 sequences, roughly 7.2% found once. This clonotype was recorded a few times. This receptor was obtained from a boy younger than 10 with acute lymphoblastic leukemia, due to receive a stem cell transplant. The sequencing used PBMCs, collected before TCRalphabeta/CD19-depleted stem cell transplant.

This CDR3 is CASSPGGELFF. The CDR3 DNA reads as TGTGCCAGCTCACCGGGCGGGGAGCTGTTTTTT. The chain links TRBV18 to TRBJ2-2; D gene uncertain. This CDR3 has 11 amino acids. CDR1 KGHSH and CDR2 LQKENI come from the germline V gene. V lost 3 bases and J lost 7, with 3 bases in between. Combining the CDR3 with reference TRBV18 and TRBJ2-2 gives the whole variable domain NAGVMQNPRHLVRRRGQEARLRCSPMKGHSHVYWYRQLPEEGLKFMVYLQKENIIDESGMPKERFSAEFPKEGPSILRIQQVVRGDSAAYFCASSPGGELFFGEGSRLTVL.